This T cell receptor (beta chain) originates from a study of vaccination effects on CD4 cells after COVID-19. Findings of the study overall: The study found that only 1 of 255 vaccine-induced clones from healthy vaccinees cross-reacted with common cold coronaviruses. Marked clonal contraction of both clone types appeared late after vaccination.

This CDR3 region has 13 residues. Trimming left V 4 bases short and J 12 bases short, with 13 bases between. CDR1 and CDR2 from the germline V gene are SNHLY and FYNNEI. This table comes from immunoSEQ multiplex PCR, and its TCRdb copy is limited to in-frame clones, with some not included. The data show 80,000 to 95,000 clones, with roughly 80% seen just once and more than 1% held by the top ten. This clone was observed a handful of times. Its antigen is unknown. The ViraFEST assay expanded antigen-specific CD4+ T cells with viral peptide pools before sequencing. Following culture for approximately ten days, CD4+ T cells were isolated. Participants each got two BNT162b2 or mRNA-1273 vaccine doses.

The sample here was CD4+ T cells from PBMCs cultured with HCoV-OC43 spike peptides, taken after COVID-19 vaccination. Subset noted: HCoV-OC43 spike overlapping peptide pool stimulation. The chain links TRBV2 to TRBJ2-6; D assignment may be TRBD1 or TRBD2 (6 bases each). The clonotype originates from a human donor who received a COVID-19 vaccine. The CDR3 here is CASSGGTDSVLTF. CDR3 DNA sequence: TGTGCCAGCAGTGGCGGGACGGACAGCGTCCTGACTTTC.